The rows below give T cell receptor beta chains drawn from one sample of a study of control samples from healthy donors and cancer patients. This table comes from immunoSEQ multiplex PCR, and its TCRdb copy is limited to in-frame clones, with some not included. The data show some 95,000 clones, around 90% seen once. The sequenced material came from blood. These receptors were taken from a human donor in good health. The donor label of this sample is uncertain. Both conserved end residues are trimmed from each CDR3. Rows give clone size only sometimes, using once, few, many, or a class for an expanded clone.

V gene	clone size	J gene	CDR3 protein
TRBV2	.	TRBJ1-5	ASGQGSGALQPQH
TRBV5-6	few	TRBJ2-7	ASSLAVEQY
TRBV27	.	TRBJ1-1	ASSLSRGPVPEAF
TRBV20-1	.	TRBJ2-1	SASSSRSSYNEQF
TRBV7-3	few	TRBJ2-4	ASSPRGSGVSIQY
TRBV20-1	.	TRBJ1-1	SSLENTEAF
TRBV27	.	TRBJ1-1	ASSSNWLNTEAF
TRBV24-1	.	TRBJ2-3	ATSDSNPTRSGGSDTQY
TRBV6-2/TRBV6-3	.	TRBJ2-7	ASSRPTSRAREQY
TRBV5-6	once	TRBJ2-1	ASSRRVREQF
TRBV25-1	.	TRBJ2-1	ASSESGWGSYNEQF
TRBV6-5	.	TRBJ1-6	ASSFKGAGNSPLH
TRBV5-6	.	TRBJ1-6	ASSPKDREVSPLH
TRBV28	.	TRBJ1-3	ASSKGGIRNTIY
TRBV5-4	once	TRBJ1-4	ASSLGGRQNEKLF
TRBV5-6	.	TRBJ2-5	ASSLDLGRETQY
TRBV2	.	TRBJ1-6	ASRGVAGLNLH
TRBV10-1	.	TRBJ2-1	ASSERRNEQF
TRBV2	.	TRBJ1-1	ASSDASRGTEAF
TRBV3-1/TRBV3-2	.	TRBJ2-5	ASSQGETQY
TRBV6-5	.	TRBJ1-6	ASRPRQDLVAPLH
TRBV11-2	.	TRBJ1-3	ASSPGGNTIY
TRBV6-5	.	TRBJ1-2	ASSFRAWSDNYGYT
TRBV24-1	.	TRBJ1-1	ATSGDRSTEAF
TRBV12-3/TRBV12-4	.	TRBJ1-5	ASQGARNQPQH
TRBV6-5	medium-sized	TRBJ2-5	ASSTGLRGKETQY
TRBV14	.	TRBJ2-6	ASSAGVVLT
TRBV2	.	TRBJ1-4	ASRTDPGGYNEKLF
TRBV5-4	.	TRBJ2-3	ASSPLAGGTDTQY
TRBV19	.	TRBJ1-5	ASMGAQGQNGGPQH
TRBV6-6	few	TRBJ1-4	ASSYSTEGEKLF
TRBV19	once	TRBJ1-5	ASSSGTGNQPQH
TRBV6-2/TRBV6-3	.	TRBJ1-6	ASSTSGGLYSPLH
TRBV6-1	.	TRBJ1-2	ASSEAEGWGYT
TRBV11-2	few	TRBJ2-3	ASSQPGQGYSDTQY
TRBV5-6	.	TRBJ1-4	ASSLLGQGMNEKLF
TRBV24-1	.	TRBJ1-1	ATSDRATAEAF
TRBV7-9	few	TRBJ1-5	ASSLSGDQPQH
TRBV6-5	.	TRBJ1-3	ASSRDRLAIY
TRBV18	.	TRBJ1-1	ASSLWTGEITEAF